The 9 T cell receptor beta chains reported below all come from one sample, sequenced in a study of T cells in localized non-small cell lung cancer. Measured with immunoSEQ multiplex PCR; TCRdb has only the in-frame clones, and not every one. The table has more than 2,000 clones, 20% to 25% seen once. The source was normal lung tissue next to the tumor, collected before any cancer treatment. The origin of the receptors is a male donor older than 55 with stage I lung adenocarcinoma.

The chain carries TRBV16 and TRBJ1-2, with D unclear. Germline-derived CDR1 and CDR2 are KGHSY and FQNENV. Trimming shortened V by 0 bases and J by 6 bases, and 17 bases separated the two germline ends. The CDR3 runs to 16 residues. The CDR3 loop is CASSQSNSYSLHGYTF. In nucleotides, the CDR3 is TGTGCCAGCAGCCAATCAAACAGTTACTCTCTTCATGGCTACACCTTC. Filled out from reference TRBV16 and TRBJ1-2, the complete variable domain reads GEEVAQTPKHLVRGEGQKAKLYCAPIKGHSYVFWYQQVLKNEFKFLISFQNENVFDETGMPKERFSAKCLPNSPCSLEIQATKLEDSAVYFCASSQSNSYSLHGYTFGSGTRLTVV.

In this sample, this clone is medium-sized. J is TRBJ1-2 and V is TRBV9; 8 nucleotides align to TRBD1. V shed 0 bases and J 5 bases; nucleotides not matched to a gene: 6. The length of the CDR3 is 15 residues. Looked up from germline, CDR1 is SGDLS and CDR2 is YYNGEE. The CDR3 reads CASSVEGGTGYGYTF. CDR3 DNA sequence: TGTGCCAGCAGCGTAGAAGGAGGGACAGGATATGGCTACACCTTC.

The V and J genes are TRBV23-1 and TRBJ2-1; a weak D match, TRBD2 (7 bases). TRBV23-1 is reported as an ORF; its role is uncertain. The CDR3 spans 16 residues. With 3 bases removed from V and 5 bases from J, the gap between germline ends came to 17 bases. DNA for the CDR3: TGCGCCAGCAGTCACCTGAGGGGGGGTGAGAACAATGAGCAGTTCTTC. As protein: CASSHLRGGENNEQFF.

The gene calls are TRBV11-3 and TRBJ1-5; D might be TRBD1 (5 bases). CDR3 size: 15 residues. CDR1 is SGHNT and CDR2 is YENEEA in the germline V gene. V gave up 0 bases and J gave up 4 bases, with 10 bases separating them. CDR3 residues: CASSLDGGTNQPQHF. The DNA of the CDR3 is TGTGCCAGCAGCTTAGACGGGGGGACTAATCAGCCCCAGCATTTT.

This clone was seen only once. The chain carries TRBV30 and TRBJ2-2; maybe TRBD2 (5 bases). The ends were cut back, 0 bases at V and 7 bases at J, with 15 bases in the middle. CDR3 length: 15 amino acids. Germline V gives CDR1 GTSNPN, CDR2 SVGIG (reference sequence). The CDR3 coding sequence is TGTGCCTGGAGTGTTGCCCTAGGAGGTCACGGGGAGCTGTTTTTT. This encodes CAWSVALGGHGELFF.

The genes are TRBV5-1 and TRBJ2-1, with D unclear. Trimming removed 1 base at V and 0 bases at J, with 5 bases between. Germline V gives CDR1 SGHRS, CDR2 YFSETQ. The CDR3 is 14 residues long. In DNA, the CDR3 is TGCGCCAGCAGCTTGTACACCTCCTACAATGAGCAGTTCTTC. Its translation is CASSLYTSYNEQFF.

This clone is large. The chain recombines TRBV11-3 with TRBJ2-5, with D hard to call. The V gene's germline CDR1 is SGHNT and CDR2 YENEEA. This CDR3 is 14 amino acids long. Trimming pared 5 bases from V and 1 base from J, leaving 11 bases between. The CDR3 DNA reads TGTGCCAGCAGCCGTCCGAGGCTCCAAGAGACCCAGTACTTC. Its protein is CASSRPRLQETQYF.

V usage is TRBV15 and J usage is TRBJ1-4, with 12 bases identical to TRBD1. CDR1 LNHNV and CDR2 YYDKDF come from the germline V gene (reference sequence). The ends lost 0 bases at V and 7 bases at J; junction bases unmatched: 12. The CDR3 spans 19 residues. The CDR3 is CATSRDRNAGTGGGEKLFF. CDR3 bases: TGTGCCACCAGCAGAGATAGAAATGCCGGGACAGGGGGCGGTGAAAAACTGTTTTTT.

The chain joins TRBV30 to TRBJ2-6; TRBD1 aligns across 9 bases. The V gene end was trimmed by 2 bases and the J gene end by 2 bases; junction bases not matched to a gene: 13. The CDR3 spans 19 residues. CDR1 is GTSNPN and CDR2 is SVGIG in the germline V gene (reference sequence). The CDR3 is CAWSQNYGTGPTGANVLTF. The CDR3 region has the DNA TGTGCCTGGAGTCAAAATTACGGGACAGGGCCTACTGGGGCCAACGTCCTGACTTTC.